These 31 T cell receptor beta chains came from one sample sequenced in a study of T cell responses to AZD1222 COVID-19 vaccine. The method was immunoSEQ multiplex PCR; TCRdb's version includes in-frame clones alone and lacks a portion of them. Of approximately 190,000 clones in the sample, 90% to 95% were seen once. Specimen: peripheral blood, collected on day 0 of AZD1222 vaccination. Receptors originate from an adult in good health.

The rearrangement joins TRBV28 to TRBJ2-7; 7 bases fit TRBD2. Germline CDR1 and CDR2: MDHEN and SYDVKM. The length of the CDR3 is 17 residues. V shed 3 bases and J 0 bases; nucleotides not matched to a gene: 11. The CDR3 region is CASSLGWLLADSYEQYF. The CDR3 DNA reads as TGTGCCAGCAGTTTGGGATGGTTGCTAGCGGACTCCTACGAGCAGTACTTC.

In its sample, this clone was seen once. One end of the junction does not line up with germline, which may come from a read error. The chain combines TRBV7-7 with TRBJ2-5; TRBD1 matches at 7 bases. The CDR3 spans 15 residues. CDR1 and CDR2 from the germline V gene are SSHAT and FNYEAQ (reference sequence). CDR3 sequence: CASSSETGKGETQYF. CDR3 nucleotides: TGTGCTAGCAGCTCGGAGACAGGGAAAGGAGAGACCCAGTACTTC.

This clone was detected once. The J gene is TRBJ1-5, the V gene TRBV30; maybe TRBD1 (5 bases). V was trimmed by 2 bases and J by 2 bases, leaving 16 bases between them. Looked up from germline, CDR1 is GTSNPN and CDR2 is SVGIG (reference sequence). This CDR3 spans 16 amino acids. In DNA form, the CDR3 reads TGTGCCTGGAGTACAGGTTCTGTAAGGGGCAATCAGCCCCAGCATTTT. Protein: CAWSTGSVRGNQPQHF.

The rearrangement joins TRBV10-2 to TRBJ1-1; D ambiguous. Germline loops: CDR1 WSHSY, CDR2 SAAADI. The CDR3 has 12 amino acids. V gave up 4 bases and J gave up 4 bases, with 7 bases separating them. This CDR3 reads CASSVDSTEAFF. The CDR3 nucleotides are TGCGCCAGCAGTGTCGACTCCACTGAAGCTTTCTTT.

This sequence joins TRBV19 and TRBJ2-6, with D perhaps matching TRBD1 or TRBD2 (5 bases each). Looked up from germline, CDR1 is LNHDA and CDR2 is SQIVND (reference sequence). V was trimmed by 4 bases and J by 1 base, leaving 5 bases between them. CDR3 length: 14 residues. The CDR3 DNA reads as TGTGCCAGTAGTAGGGGGTCTGGGGCCAACGTCCTGACTTTC. Translating it yields CASSRGSGANVLTF.

The genes are TRBV5-1 and TRBJ2-1, with 13 positions matching TRBD2. The V segment lost 4 bases and the J segment 5 bases; nucleotides outside the gene matches: 12. CDR1 and CDR2 from the germline V gene are SGHRS and YFSETQ. This CDR3 has 18 amino acids. This CDR3 is CASSLGLTGTSGDNEQFF. The CDR3 DNA reads as TGCGCCAGCAGCCTGGGCCTTACCGGGACTAGCGGGGACAATGAGCAGTTCTTC.

This clone was observed a few times. CDR3 coding DNA: TGTGCCAGCAGTCCCCCTAGGGTGAGGTCCCATCCCTCCTACGAGCAGTACTTC. Residues: CASSPPRVRSHPSYEQYF. V usage is TRBV6-6 and J usage is TRBJ2-7, with D unclear. CDR1 and CDR2 (germline): MNHNY, SVGAGI (reference sequence). V gave up 5 bases and J gave up 0 bases, with 23 bases separating them. This CDR3 is built from 18 residues.

This clone was seen a handful of times. This rearrangement joins TRBV7-9 to TRBJ1-4; a possible D gene is TRBD1 (5 bases). CDR3 length: 15 residues. The germline V gene has CDR1 SEHNR and CDR2 FQNEAQ (reference sequence). V was trimmed by 6 bases and J by 0 bases, leaving 11 bases between them. The CDR3 spells CASRVTGATNEKLFF. CDR3 coding DNA: TGTGCCAGCAGGGTTACAGGTGCAACTAATGAAAAACTGTTTTTT. Together with reference TRBV7-9 and TRBJ1-4, the CDR3 gives the full variable domain: DTGVSQNPRHKITKRGQNVTFRCDPISEHNRLYWYRQTLGQGPEFLTYFQNEAQLEKSRLLSDRFSAERPKGSFSTLEIQRTEQGDSAMYLCASRVTGATNEKLFFGSGTQLSVL.

This clone was recorded only once. The V call is TRBV19, the J call TRBJ2-1, with TRBD1 identical over 9 bases. This CDR3 has 15 amino acids. Germline trimming cut 4 bases from V and 4 bases from J; bases unmatched to any gene: 5. The V gene's germline CDR1 is LNHDA and CDR2 SQIVND (reference sequence). The CDR3 nucleotides read TGTGCCAGTAGTACTCGGACAGGGGCGTACAATGAGCAGTTCTTC. Residues: CASSTRTGAYNEQFF.

The sample holds one count of this clone. The rearrangement uses TRBV28 and TRBJ1-3; no definite D call. The CDR3 consists of 10 residues. Germline CDR1 reads MDHEN; CDR2 reads SYDVKM. V was clipped by 11 bases and J by 7 bases, with 9 bases between them. As DNA, the CDR3 is TGTGCCGCGGCGGGGAACACCATATATTTT. Translating gives CAAAGNTIYF.

The CDR3 reads CASSGLDSNQPQHF. CDR3 bases: TGTGCCAGCAGCGGCCTGGATAGCAATCAGCCCCAGCATTTT. The chain couples TRBV9 to TRBJ1-5; D not certain. Trimming removed 3 bases at V and 0 bases at J, with 7 bases between. This CDR3 spans 14 amino acids. Germline-derived CDR1 and CDR2 are SGDLS and YYNGEE.

The chain is built from TRBV5-1 and TRBJ1-1; 10 bases are a match to TRBD1. CDR3 length: 16 amino acids. Germline V gene lookup returns CDR1 SGHRS and CDR2 YFSETQ. With 3 bases clipped from V and 6 bases from J, the junction kept 11 bases outside the gene matches. This CDR3 is CASSSRQGASAAEAFF. The CDR3 nucleotides read TGCGCCAGCAGCTCCCGACAGGGGGCGTCTGCTGCTGAAGCTTTCTTT.

A few counts support this clone. The CDR3 DNA reads TGTGCCAGCAGTCCCCGGGGTGGACACGAGCAGTACTTC. It specifies CASSPRGGHEQYF. V gene TRBV27 combines with J gene TRBJ2-7; weak D call: TRBD2 (5 bases). Germline V gives CDR1 MNHEY, CDR2 SMNVEV (reference sequence). V was pared by 5 bases and J by 5 bases, with 13 bases between. The CDR3 contains 13 residues.

The genes are TRBV6-4 and TRBJ1-2, with 7 bases aligning to TRBD1. Germline V lookup: CDR1 MRHNA, CDR2 SNTAGT. V was clipped by 10 bases and J by 8 bases; unmatched bases: 4. The CDR3 runs 10 residues. CDR3 sequence: CAMRQGGYTF. The CDR3 coding sequence is TGTGCCATGCGACAGGGCGGCTACACCTTC.

V gene TRBV9 combines with J gene TRBJ1-2; D gene ambiguous. The germline V and J ends were trimmed by 3 bases and 2 bases, with 14 bases remaining between them. CDR1 is SGDLS, CDR2 YYNGEE, per germline. The CDR3 has 15 amino acids. The CDR3 nucleotides read TGTGCCAGCAGCGCTCTTGGTGGTGGGAACTATGGCTACACCTTC. Translation gives CASSALGGGNYGYTF.

This clone was seen just once. The chain couples TRBV7-2 to TRBJ2-1; 10 bases are a match to TRBD2. CDR3 size: 14 residues. The germline gives CDR1 SGHTA, CDR2 FQGNSA. Trimming at V came to 8 bases and at J to 8 bases, leaving 9 bases not matched to a gene. The DNA of the CDR3 is TGTGCCAGCTTGCTAAGCGGGAGGGACTATGAGCAGTTCTTC. As protein: CASLLSGRDYEQFF.

The CDR3 bases are TGTGCCAGTAGTATAACCCGGGACTCCTACGAGCAGTACTTC. Encoded protein: CASSITRDSYEQYF. The chain couples TRBV19 to TRBJ2-7; maybe TRBD2 (5 bases). The CDR3 spans 14 residues. Trimming removed 2 bases from V and 0 bases from J, with 8 bases in between. Germline-derived CDR1 and CDR2 are LNHDA and SQIVND (reference sequence).

The J gene is TRBJ2-3, the V gene TRBV20-1, with D hard to call. The germline V gene encodes CDR1 DFQATT and CDR2 SNEGSKA (reference sequence). V lost 3 bases to trimming and J lost 7 bases, with 8 bases between them. The CDR3 has 11 amino acids. The CDR3 sequence is CSASTSNTQYF. In nucleotides, the CDR3 is TGCAGTGCTAGCACATCAAATACGCAGTATTTT.

The chain combines TRBV18 with TRBJ2-7; 8 bases line up with TRBD2. The trim removed 3 bases at V and 1 base at J, leaving 2 bases unmatched. The length of the CDR3 is 14 residues. Germline V gene lookup returns CDR1 KGHSH and CDR2 LQKENI. This CDR3 reads CASSPGTSSYEQYF. In DNA, the CDR3 is TGTGCCAGCTCACCTGGGACTAGTTCCTACGAGCAGTACTTC.

This rearrangement joins TRBV30 to TRBJ1-6; D unclear. V lost 5 bases and J 5 bases, leaving 22 bases between the germline ends. Germline V gene data show CDR1 as GTSNPN and CDR2 as SVGIG (reference sequence). The CDR3 extends over 17 amino acids. Here the CDR3 DNA reads TGTGCCTGGGCCAGCATCCACCGCGGATTGAATAATTCACCCCTCCACTTT. It specifies CAWASIHRGLNNSPLHF.

The chain recombines TRBV5-6 with TRBJ1-1; the match to TRBD1 covers 11 bases. The CDR3 has 14 amino acids. Germline V lookup: CDR1 SGHDT, CDR2 YYEEEE. V gave up 4 bases and J gave up 5 bases; unmatched junction bases: 4. The CDR3 DNA reads TGTGCCAGCAGCCCCGGACAGGGGGCTACTGAAGCTTTCTTT. It codes for CASSPGQGATEAFF.

J is TRBJ2-7 and V is TRBV5-8, with a possible D match to TRBD2 (6 bases). V lost 2 bases and J lost 9, with 18 bases in between. The CDR3 covers 14 residues. Germline CDR1 SGHTS, CDR2 YDEGEE. CDR3 DNA sequence: TGTGCCAGCAGCTTTCGCCTAGCGAACACAGGGCAGTACTTC. It specifies CASSFRLANTGQYF.

The sample holds a few counts of this clone. The chain couples TRBV28 to TRBJ2-3, with D hard to call. The V end was cut by 4 bases, the J end by 1 base, with 15 bases between. Germline CDR1 is MDHEN and CDR2 is SYDVKM. The CDR3 is 16 amino acids. This CDR3 is CASSSLGRPGTDTQYF. The CDR3 bases are TGTGCCAGCAGTTCCCTGGGCAGGCCGGGCACAGATACGCAGTATTTT.

The chain joins TRBV2 to TRBJ2-1; D ambiguous. The germline CDR1 and CDR2 sequences are SNHLY and FYNNEI. With 6 bases removed from V and 4 bases from J, the gap between germline ends came to 7 bases. CDR3 length: 12 residues. The CDR3 reads CASRPSYNEQFF. The CDR3 region has the DNA TGTGCCAGCAGACCCAGTTACAATGAGCAGTTCTTC.

The chain carries TRBV4-2 and TRBJ2-1; 8 bases fit TRBD2. The CDR3 is 16 amino acids. CDR1 is LGHNA and CDR2 is YNFKEQ in the germline V gene. With V trimmed by 4 bases and J by 0 bases, 5 bases remained unmatched. CDR3 sequence: CASSPAAGGSYNEQFF. CDR3 nucleotide sequence: TGTGCCAGCAGCCCCGCCGCGGGAGGCTCCTACAATGAGCAGTTCTTC.

The genes are TRBV24-1 and TRBJ2-2; 7 bases match TRBD2. The germline V gene has CDR1 KGHDR and CDR2 SFDVKD. V gave up 0 bases and J gave up 6 bases; unmatched junction bases: 9. The CDR3 runs 17 residues. The CDR3 sequence: CATSDLEGGPSSGELFF. The CDR3, as DNA: TGTGCCACCAGTGATTTGGAGGGAGGGCCGTCCTCCGGGGAGCTGTTTTTT.

J is TRBJ1-1 and V is TRBV5-1, with D perhaps matching TRBD1 (5 bases). The germline V gene encodes CDR1 SGHRS and CDR2 YFSETQ. Trimming pared 0 bases from V and 3 bases from J, leaving 15 bases between. This CDR3 contains 16 residues. CDR3 nucleotide sequence: TGCGCCAGCAGCTTGGTACCGGAGGGGAGTCACACTGAAGCTTTCTTT. Translated, it gives CASSLVPEGSHTEAFF.

The DNA of the CDR3 is TGCGCCAGCAGCCAAATCCGAGGGAAGGAGCAGTACTTC. It encodes CASSQIRGKEQYF. The chain employs TRBV4-3 and TRBJ2-7, with D maybe TRBD2 (5 bases). This CDR3 contains 13 residues. V was clipped by 2 bases and J by 7 bases, with 12 bases between them. CDR1 is LGHNA, CDR2 YSLEER, per germline.

V gene TRBV7-2 combines with J gene TRBJ2-7; perhaps TRBD1 as D (7 bases). V dropped 1 base and J dropped 3 bases, with 13 bases sitting between them. The CDR3 sequence is 15 residues long. Looked up from germline, CDR1 is SGHTA and CDR2 is FQGNSA. The CDR3 is CASSLGGGTVYEQYF. The DNA for the CDR3 is TGTGCCAGCAGCTTAGGAGGAGGGACAGTCTACGAGCAGTACTTC.

The chain is built from TRBV6-1 and TRBJ2-7; D may be TRBD2 (6 bases). The CDR3 is 15 residues long. Germline-derived CDR1 and CDR2 are MNHNS and SASEGT. The ends were cut back, 4 bases at V and 0 bases at J, with 13 bases in the middle. CDR3 coding DNA: TGTGCCAGCAGTGGAGCCCGGACTATCTCCTACGAGCAGTACTTC. Translated, it gives CASSGARTISYEQYF.

The rearrangement joins TRBV7-2 to TRBJ1-2; D remains unclear. V was pared by 7 bases and J by 5 bases, with 14 bases between. CDR3 length: 13 residues. Germline-derived CDR1 and CDR2 are SGHTA and FQGNSA. CDR3 protein: CASTFTTGYGYTF. The CDR3 DNA is TGTGCCAGCACCTTCACGACGGGTTATGGCTACACCTTC.